This note documents a single TCR beta chain sequence. This entry comes from a study of blood T cell repertoires in COVID-19. About the research overall: The study drew acute and convalescent COVID-19 samples from the United States, Italy and Spain. T cells, B-cell-depleted T cells, or PBMCs supplied cDNA or gDNA.

Germline V gene sequence: CDR1 SGHRS, CDR2 YFSETQ. The CDR3 totals 14 residues. V was cut by 1 base and J by 4 bases, with 8 bases left in between. As originally analysed: Reference gene primers were amplified, and this amplification served to estimate nucleated cell counts. The protocol was immunoSEQ multiplex PCR, while the TCRdb copy is restricted to in-frame clones and leaves out a portion. The V and J calls and clone size come from that table; D and trimming were worked out from the DNA. The data hold 110,000 to 150,000 clones, with 79% observed a single time. The J gene is TRBJ1-4, the V gene TRBV5-1; D perhaps matches TRBD1 (5 bases). The clonotype was recovered from a man in his fifties or sixties with acute or convalescent COVID-19. The sample consisted of peripheral blood. As DNA, the CDR3 is TGCGCCAGCAGCTTGTCGGGGGTTAATGAAAAACTGTTTTTT. Translated, it gives CASSLSGVNEKLFF.